This TCR beta chain was retrieved from a study of shared clonotypes between healthy human individuals. The CDR3 extends over 13 amino acids. Trimming left V 6 bases short and J 7 bases short, with 13 bases between. Germline values: CDR1 GTSNPN, CDR2 SVGIG (reference sequence). The protocol was immunoSEQ multiplex PCR, while the TCRdb copy is restricted to in-frame clones and leaves out a portion. The sample has hundreds of thousands of clones; around three quarters are singletons. V gene TRBV30 combines with J gene TRBJ1-6; TRBD1 might be the D (5 bases). This TCR derives from a woman aged 35 to 49 in good health. Some clones in this sample may be carry-over from other donors' samples. Sequences were obtained from PBMCs. CDR3 sequence: CACQGVGNSPLHF. Here the CDR3 DNA reads TGTGCCTGCCAGGGAGTTGGGAATTCACCCCTCCACTTT.